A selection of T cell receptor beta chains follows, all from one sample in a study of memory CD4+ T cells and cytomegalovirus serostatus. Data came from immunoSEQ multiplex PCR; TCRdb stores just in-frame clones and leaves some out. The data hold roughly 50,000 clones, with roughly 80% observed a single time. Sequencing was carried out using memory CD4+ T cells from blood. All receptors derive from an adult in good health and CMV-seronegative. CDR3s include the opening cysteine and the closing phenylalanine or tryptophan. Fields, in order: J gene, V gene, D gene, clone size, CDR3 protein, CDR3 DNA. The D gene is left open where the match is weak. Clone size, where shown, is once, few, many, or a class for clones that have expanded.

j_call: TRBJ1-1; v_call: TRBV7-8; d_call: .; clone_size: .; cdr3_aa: CASSSRGYGVTEAFF; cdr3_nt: TGTGCCAGCAGCTCCCGCGGGTATGGAGTTACTGAAGCTTTCTTT
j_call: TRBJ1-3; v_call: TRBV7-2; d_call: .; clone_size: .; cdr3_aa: CASSSGGHIFGNTIYF; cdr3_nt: TGTGCCAGCAGTTCGGGGGGGCATATATTTGGAAACACCATATATTTT
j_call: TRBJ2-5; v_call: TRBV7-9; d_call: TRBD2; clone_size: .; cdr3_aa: CASSRTGGRQETQYF; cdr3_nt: TGTGCCAGCAGCCGAACGGGAGGGAGGCAAGAGACCCAGTACTTC
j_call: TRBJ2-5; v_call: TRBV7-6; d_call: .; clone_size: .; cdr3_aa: CASSLVLETQYF; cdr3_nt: TGTGCCAGCAGCTTAGTTTTAGAGACCCAGTACTTC
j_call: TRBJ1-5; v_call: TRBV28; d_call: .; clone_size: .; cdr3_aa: CASRMSSGGQHQPQHF; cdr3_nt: TGTGCCAGCAGGATGAGCTCGGGGGGGCAGCATCAGCCCCAGCATTTT
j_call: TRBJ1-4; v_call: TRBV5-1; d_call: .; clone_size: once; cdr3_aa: CASSFALRGRANEKLFF; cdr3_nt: TGCGCCAGCAGCTTTGCGTTACGGGGGCGGGCTAATGAAAAACTGTTTTTT
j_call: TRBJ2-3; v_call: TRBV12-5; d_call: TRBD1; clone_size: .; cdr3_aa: CASGGQGYTDTQYF; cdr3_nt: TGTGCTAGTGGGGGACAGGGCTATACAGATACGCAGTATTTT
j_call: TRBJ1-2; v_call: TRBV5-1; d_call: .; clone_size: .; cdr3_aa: CASNVGALTYGYTF; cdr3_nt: TGCGCCAGTAACGTTGGGGCCCTAACCTATGGCTACACCTTC
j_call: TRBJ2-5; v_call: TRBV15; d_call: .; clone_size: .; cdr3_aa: CATSRDDAYQETQYF; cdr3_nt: TGTGCCACCAGCAGAGATGATGCTTACCAAGAGACCCAGTACTTC
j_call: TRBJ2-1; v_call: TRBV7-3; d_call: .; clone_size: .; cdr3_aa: CASSPSGDNEQFF; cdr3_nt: TGTGCCAGCAGCCCCTCTGGCGACAATGAGCAGTTCTTC
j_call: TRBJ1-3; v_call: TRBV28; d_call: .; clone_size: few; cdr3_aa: CASLSGNRNTIYF; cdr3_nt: TGTGCCAGCCTCTCGGGGAATCGAAACACCATATATTTT
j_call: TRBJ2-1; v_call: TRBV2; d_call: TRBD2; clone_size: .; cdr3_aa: CASSEARGGYNEQFF; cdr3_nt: TGTGCCAGCAGTGAAGCGCGCGGGGGCTACAATGAGCAGTTCTTC
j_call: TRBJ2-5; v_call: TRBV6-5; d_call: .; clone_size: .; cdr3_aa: CASSYSTHQETQYF; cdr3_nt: TGTGCCAGCAGTTACTCGACCCATCAAGAGACCCAGTACTTC
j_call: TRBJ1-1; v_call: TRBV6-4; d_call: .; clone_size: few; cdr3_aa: CASTPSPGNTEAFF; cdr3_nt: TGTGCCAGCACCCCCAGCCCCGGGAACACTGAAGCTTTCTTT
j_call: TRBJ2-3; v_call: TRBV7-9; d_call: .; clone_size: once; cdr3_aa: CASSSTDTQYF; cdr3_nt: TGTGCCAGCAGCTCAACAGATACGCAGTATTTT
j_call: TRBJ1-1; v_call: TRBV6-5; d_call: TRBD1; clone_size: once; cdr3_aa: CASRVTGGGTEAFF; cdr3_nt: TGTGCCAGCAGAGTGACAGGGGGGGGAACTGAAGCTTTCTTT
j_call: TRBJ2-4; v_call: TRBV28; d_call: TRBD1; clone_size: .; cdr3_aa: CASSLLAGGLAKNIQYF; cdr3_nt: TGTGCCAGCAGTTTATTAGCAGGGGGCTTGGCCAAAAACATTCAGTACTTC
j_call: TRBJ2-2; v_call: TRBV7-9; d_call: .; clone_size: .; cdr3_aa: CASSSRRLGAGELFF; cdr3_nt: TGTGCCAGCAGCTCCCGACGTTTAGGAGCCGGGGAGCTGTTTTTT
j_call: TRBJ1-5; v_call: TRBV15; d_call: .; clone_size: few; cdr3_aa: CATSLPTPSPQHF; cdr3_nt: TGTGCCACCAGCCTCCCGACCCCGTCGCCCCAGCATTTT
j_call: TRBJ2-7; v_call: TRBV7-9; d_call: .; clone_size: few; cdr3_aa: CASSLSQGGGYEQYF; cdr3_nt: TGTGCCAGCAGCCTGAGTCAGGGGGGAGGCTACGAGCAGTACTTC
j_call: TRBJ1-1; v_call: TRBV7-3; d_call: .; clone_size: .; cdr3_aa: CASSLAANTEAFF; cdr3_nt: TGTGCCAGCAGCTTAGCGGCGAACACTGAAGCTTTCTTT
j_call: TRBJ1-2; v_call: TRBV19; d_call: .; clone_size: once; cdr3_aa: CASRDVAGELYGYTF; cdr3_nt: TGTGCCAGTAGGGACGTGGCAGGGGAACTCTATGGCTACACCTTC